Below are 26 T cell receptor beta chains sequenced from a single sample in a study of spatial heterogeneity in lung cancer. MiXCR, applied by TCRdb to the 5' RACE reads, yields one record per CDR3 protein. Here the sample spans 20,000 to 25,000 distinct CDR3 sequences, roughly 4.5% being singletons. Time point here: sample taken at primary tumor resection. Sequencing was performed on PBMCs, taken at surgery. The receptors here all came from a male donor with early-stage non-small cell lung cancer.

Notes on this clonotype: A much larger clone lies one base from this, so it may be a read error. V is TRBV10-3 and J is TRBJ2-7; TRBD1 is a possible D gene (6 bases). The CDR3 has 14 residues. Per germline, CDR1 ENHRY and CDR2 SYGVKD. The CDR3 DNA sequence: TGTGCCATCAGCGGACAGCCCAGCTCCTACGAGCGGTACTTC. Protein: CAISGQPSSYERYF.

The chain recombines TRBV27 with TRBJ2-7; 8 nucleotides line up with TRBD2. The CDR3 contains 15 residues. Germline CDR1 reads MNHEY; CDR2 reads SMNVEV (reference sequence). The V and J ends lost 4 bases and 2 bases, in that order; junction bases with no gene match: 7. CDR3 sequence reads: CASSSRLANPYEQYF. CDR3 DNA: TGTGCCAGCAGTTCTAGACTAGCGAACCCCTACGAGCAGTACTTC.

There are many counts of this clonotype. This chain links TRBV7-9 with TRBJ1-1; tentatively, D is TRBD1 (5 bases). The length of the CDR3 is 15 residues. V lost 0 bases to trimming and J lost 4 bases, with 12 bases between them. Germline values: CDR1 SEHNR, CDR2 FQNEAQ (reference sequence). The CDR3: CASSLAFREGTEAFF. In DNA, the CDR3 is TGTGCCAGCAGCTTAGCGTTCAGGGAGGGCACTGAAGCTTTCTTT.

This clonotype has at least ten counts. The chain carries TRBV20-1 and TRBJ2-1; 11 bases map to TRBD2. Trimming took 3 bases from V and 1 from J; bases not matched to a gene: 5. CDR3 length: 16 amino acids. Germline assignment: CDR1 DFQATT and CDR2 SNEGSKA (reference sequence). CDR3 nucleotide sequence: TGCAGTGCTAGTCGTAGCGGGAGGGCGTCCTACAATGAGCAGTTCTTC. It codes for CSASRSGRASYNEQFF.

This clonotype was counted ten times or more. V gene TRBV20-1 combines with J gene TRBJ1-1; possibly TRBD1 for D (5 bases). V lost 6 bases, J lost 1 base, and 12 bases lay in between. The germline V gene encodes CDR1 DFQATT and CDR2 SNEGSKA (reference sequence). The CDR3 contains 13 residues. CDR3 bases: TGCAGTGCGCCCTCGACAGAGAACACTGAAGCTTTCTTT. Translating gives CSAPSTENTEAFF.

This clonotype is categorized as medium-sized (0.01 to 0.1%). The chain carries TRBV5-1 and TRBJ1-6; 7 nucleotides match TRBD1. Germline values: CDR1 SGHRS, CDR2 YFSETQ. The CDR3 runs 14 residues. Trimming cost V 0 bases and J 13 bases; bases outside gene matches: 7. The chain's CDR3 is CASSLGTGLTPLHF. In DNA form, the CDR3 reads TGCGCCAGCAGCTTGGGGACAGGTTTGACCCCCCTCCACTTT.

This clonotype was seen ten or more times. The V and J genes are TRBV29-1 and TRBJ2-7; 10 bases agree with TRBD1. The CDR3 spans 13 residues. Germline V gives CDR1 SQVTM, CDR2 ANQGSEA. V gave up 7 bases and J gave up 5 bases; unmatched junction bases: 8. The CDR3 here is CSAARDRGNEQYF. The CDR3, as DNA: TGCAGCGCCGCAAGGGACAGGGGTAACGAGCAGTACTTC.

This clonotype was counted many times. The chain carries TRBV10-3 and TRBJ1-1, with D perhaps TRBD1 (5 bases). This CDR3 has 13 amino acids. Trimming took 4 bases from V and 1 from J, leaving 7 bases between them. Germline loops: CDR1 ENHRY, CDR2 SYGVKD. CDR3 sequence: CAISVGGNTEAFF. CDR3 in DNA: TGTGCCATCAGTGTCGGGGGGAACACTGAAGCTTTCTTT.

In its sample, this clonotype was seen many times. The V call is TRBV11-1, the J call TRBJ2-7; a possible D gene is TRBD1 (5 bases). The germline V gene has CDR1 SGHAT and CDR2 FQDESV (reference sequence). CDR3 length: 14 amino acids. The V end lost 2 bases, the J end lost 0 bases, and 8 bases lay between the germline ends. The CDR3 here is CASSLQGRSYEQYF. The CDR3 DNA is TGTGCCAGCAGCTTACAGGGCCGCTCCTACGAGCAGTACTTC.

This clonotype showed up many times. The chain uses TRBV9 and TRBJ2-7, with D possibly TRBD1 on 5 matching bases. Trimming cost V 0 bases and J 2 bases, with 12 bases left between them. Germline V gene sequence: CDR1 SGDLS, CDR2 YYNGEE. The CDR3 has 15 amino acids. As DNA, the CDR3 is TGTGCCAGCAGCGTAGGCGTCAGGGCAACCTACGAGCAGTACTTC. Its translation is CASSVGVRATYEQYF.

This clonotype was found many times. The rearrangement joins TRBV19 to TRBJ2-7, with no clear D. In germline, CDR1 is LNHDA, CDR2 SQIVND (reference sequence). Trimming left V 3 bases short and J 5 bases short, with 14 bases between. The CDR3 has 14 amino acids. In DNA, the CDR3 is TGTGCCAGTAGTATGATCGCCGGAGCCCACGAGCAGTACTTC. Amino acid sequence: CASSMIAGAHEQYF.

In this sample, this clonotype turned up many times. This rearrangement joins TRBV7-9 to TRBJ1-1; D unclear. CDR1 is SEHNR, CDR2 FQNEAQ, per germline (reference sequence). V lost 1 base and J lost 3, with 12 bases in between. The CDR3 length is 15 residues. The DNA for the CDR3 is TGTGCCAGCAGCTTAGAAGGGAGTGAGGACACTGAAGCTTTCTTT. Amino acids: CASSLEGSEDTEAFF.

Here the CDR3 DNA reads TGTGCCAGCAGCCCCAGAGGACCTTTTACGGGAGGCTACACCTTC. This translates into CASSPRGPFTGGYTF. The gene calls are TRBV7-2 and TRBJ1-2; D is unclear. Trimming removed 5 bases at V and 8 bases at J, with 21 bases between. CDR3 length equals 15 residues. The germline CDR1 and CDR2 sequences are SGHTA and FQGNSA.

This clonotype showed up many times. The rearrangement joins TRBV15 to TRBJ1-4; TRBD1 might be the D (6 bases). V shed 3 bases and J shed 7 bases, with 12 bases lying between them. Looked up from germline, CDR1 is LNHNV and CDR2 is YYDKDF (reference sequence). The CDR3 length is 14 residues. The CDR3 bases are TGTGCCACCAGCAGTACGGGGGCCGGTGAAAAACTGTTTTTT. Amino acids: CATSSTGAGEKLFF.

There are many counts of this clonotype. The chain couples TRBV7-9 to TRBJ2-1; the D gene is possibly TRBD1 (5 bases). V was clipped by 5 bases and J by 0 bases, with 11 bases between them. Germline V gene sequence: CDR1 SEHNR, CDR2 FQNEAQ (reference sequence). There are 15 residues in the CDR3. CDR3 nucleotide sequence: TGTGCCAGCAGCCCCAGGGATCTCTCCTACAATGAGCAGTTCTTC. It encodes CASSPRDLSYNEQFF. Full variable domain (rest looked up from reference TRBV7-9 and TRBJ2-1): DTGVSQNPRHKITKRGQNVTFRCDPISEHNRLYWYRQTLGQGPEFLTYFQNEAQLEKSRLLSDRFSAERPKGSFSTLEIQRTEQGDSAMYLCASSPRDLSYNEQFFGPGTRLTVL.

This clonotype occurred many times. The chain links TRBV19 to TRBJ1-1; no reliable D call. The CDR3 length is 13 residues. V dropped 10 bases and J dropped 2 bases, with 14 bases sitting between them. From germline, CDR1 is LNHDA and CDR2 SQIVND (reference sequence). The CDR3 sequence is CATRGQANTEAFF. Written as DNA, the CDR3 is TGTGCCACCCGTGGGCAGGCCAACACTGAAGCTTTCTTT. The full variable domain, its missing parts supplied by reference TRBV19 and TRBJ1-1, is DGGITQSPKYLFRKEGQNVTLSCEQNLNHDAMYWYRQDPGQGLRLIYYSQIVNDFQKGDIAEGYSVSREKKESFPLTVTSAQKNPTAFYLCATRGQANTEAFFGQGTRLTVV.

This clonotype was picked up many times. The chain is built from TRBV30 and TRBJ2-5, with TRBD2 matching 11 bases. CDR1 and CDR2 (germline): GTSNPN, SVGIG (reference sequence). This CDR3 contains 16 residues. V was clipped by 4 bases and J by 4 bases; unmatched bases: 11. The CDR3 protein is CAWNLAGGVVRETQYF. The CDR3 DNA sequence: TGTGCCTGGAACCTAGCGGGAGGAGTGGTAAGAGAGACCCAGTACTTC.

V is TRBV19 and J is TRBJ1-6; D perhaps matches TRBD1 (6 bases). The V and J ends lost 1 base and 7 bases respectively, with 11 bases between them. CDR1 is LNHDA, CDR2 SQIVND, per germline (reference sequence). The CDR3 runs to 15 residues. As DNA, the CDR3 is TGTGCCAGTAGTATAGGCGGAGGGGGAAATTCACCCCTCCACTTT. Amino acid sequence: CASSIGGGGNSPLHF.

The chain employs TRBV6-1 and TRBJ1-2; D is unresolved. Germline V lookup: CDR1 MNHNS, CDR2 SASEGT. This CDR3 has 16 residues. Trimming took 1 base from V and 2 from J, leaving 14 bases between them. In nucleotides, the CDR3 is TGTGCCAGCAGTGAAGGGCCCTTAACACGAAACTATGGCTACACCTTC. Translating it yields CASSEGPLTRNYGYTF.

This clonotype is medium-sized within its sample. The rearrangement uses TRBV4-3 and TRBJ1-1, with D unclear. V was cut by 3 bases and J by 9 bases, with 11 bases left in between. Germline V gene sequence: CDR1 LGHNA, CDR2 YSLEER. There are 12 residues in the CDR3. CDR3 nucleotides: TGCGCCAGCAGCCAGCTGGACGGGCAAGCTTTCTTT. This translates into CASSQLDGQAFF.

In its sample, this clonotype was seen many times. The V gene is TRBV27, the J gene TRBJ2-7; no firm D call. V lost 4 bases and J 1 base, leaving 5 bases between the germline ends. Per germline, CDR1 MNHEY and CDR2 SMNVEV (reference sequence). The length of the CDR3 is 12 residues. The CDR3, as DNA: TGTGCCAGCAGTTCGGGTTCCTACGAGCAGTACTTC. Protein sequence: CASSSGSYEQYF.

There are many counts of this clonotype. The chain is built from TRBV4-1 and TRBJ2-7; 9 positions agree with TRBD2. The CDR3 is 16 amino acids. After removal of 1 base from V and 3 bases from J, the junction contained 7 bases not matched to a gene. Germline CDR1 and CDR2: MGHRA and YSYEKL. CDR3 residues: CASSQAHASGNYEQYF. The DNA for the CDR3 is TGCGCCAGCAGCCAAGCTCACGCTAGCGGGAACTACGAGCAGTACTTC.

The table lists this clonotype with many counts. The V call is TRBV5-1, the J call TRBJ2-7; no clear D. CDR3 length: 12 residues. With 4 bases removed from V and 6 bases from J, the gap between germline ends came to 11 bases. The V gene's germline CDR1 is SGHRS and CDR2 YFSETQ. In nucleotides, the CDR3 is TGCGCCAGCAGCCCGACTTGGGGCGAGCAGTACTTC. Amino acid sequence: CASSPTWGEQYF.

This clonotype was counted ten times or more. The chain combines TRBV6-6 with TRBJ2-4; D might be TRBD2 (5 bases). This CDR3 contains 17 residues. The V and J ends lost 4 bases and 0 bases respectively, with 16 bases between them. Germline V CDR1 and CDR2: MNHNY, SVGAGI (reference sequence). CDR3 bases: TGTGCCAGCAGTTCCCCCCCTGGACTTCTAGCCAAAAACATTCAGTACTTC. It specifies CASSSPPGLLAKNIQYF.

The sample holds many counts of this clonotype. The rearrangement joins TRBV5-5 to TRBJ2-7; D unresolved. Germline CDR1 and CDR2: SGHKS and YYEKEE (reference sequence). V lost 4 bases to trimming and J lost 0 bases, with 17 bases between them. This CDR3 contains 16 residues. The CDR3 is CASSPTPDPYSYEQYF. The CDR3 DNA sequence: TGTGCCAGCAGCCCCACCCCGGACCCTTACTCCTACGAGCAGTACTTC.

This clonotype was seen only a few times. The rearrangement joins TRBV20-1 to TRBJ2-2; a possible D gene is TRBD2 (7 bases). The CDR3 sequence is 14 residues long. CDR1 and CDR2 (germline): DFQATT, SNEGSKA (reference sequence). With 6 bases removed from V and 4 bases from J, the gap between germline ends came to 15 bases. The CDR3 DNA sequence: TGCAGTGCCCCTAAGGGGGGGGCCACCGGGGAGCTGTTTTTT. It codes for CSAPKGGATGELFF.